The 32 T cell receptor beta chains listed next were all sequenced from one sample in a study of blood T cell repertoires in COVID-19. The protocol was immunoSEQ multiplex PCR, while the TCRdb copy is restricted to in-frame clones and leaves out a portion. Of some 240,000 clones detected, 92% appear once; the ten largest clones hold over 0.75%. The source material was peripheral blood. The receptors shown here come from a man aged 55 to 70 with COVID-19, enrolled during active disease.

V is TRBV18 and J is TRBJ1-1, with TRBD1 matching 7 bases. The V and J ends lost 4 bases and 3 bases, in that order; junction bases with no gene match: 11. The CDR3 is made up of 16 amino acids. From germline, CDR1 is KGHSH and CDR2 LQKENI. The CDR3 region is CASSRQGFGKDTEAFF. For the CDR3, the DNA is TGTGCCAGCTCACGACAGGGCTTCGGTAAGGACACTGAAGCTTTCTTT. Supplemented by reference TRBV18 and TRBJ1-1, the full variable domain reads NAGVMQNPRHLVRRRGQEARLRCSPMKGHSHVYWYRQLPEEGLKFMVYLQKENIIDESGMPKERFSAEFPKEGPSILRIQQVVRGDSAAYFCASSRQGFGKDTEAFFGQGTRLTVV.

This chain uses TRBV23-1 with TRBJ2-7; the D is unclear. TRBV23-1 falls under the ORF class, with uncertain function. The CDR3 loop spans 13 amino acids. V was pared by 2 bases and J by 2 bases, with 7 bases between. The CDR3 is CASSQTTTYEQYF. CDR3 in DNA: TGCGCCAGCAGTCAAACGACAACCTACGAGCAGTACTTC.

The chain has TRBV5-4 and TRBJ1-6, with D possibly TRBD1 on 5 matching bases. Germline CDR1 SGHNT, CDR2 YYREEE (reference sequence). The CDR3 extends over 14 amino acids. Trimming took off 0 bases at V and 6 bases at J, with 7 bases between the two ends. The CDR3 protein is CASSLEQVNSPLHF. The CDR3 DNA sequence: TGTGCCAGCAGCTTGGAACAGGTTAATTCACCCCTCCACTTT.

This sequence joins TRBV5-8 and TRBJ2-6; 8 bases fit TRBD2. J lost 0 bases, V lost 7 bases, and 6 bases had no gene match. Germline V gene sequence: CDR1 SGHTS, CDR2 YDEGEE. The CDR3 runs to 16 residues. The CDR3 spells CASRGGAISGANVLTF. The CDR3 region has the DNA TGTGCCAGCCGGGGGGGGGCAATCTCTGGGGCCAACGTCCTGACTTTC.

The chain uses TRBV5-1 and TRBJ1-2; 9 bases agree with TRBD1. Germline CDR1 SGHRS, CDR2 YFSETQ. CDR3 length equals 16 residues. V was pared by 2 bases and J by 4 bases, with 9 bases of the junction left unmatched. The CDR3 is CASSFSPTGGGYGYTF. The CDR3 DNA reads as TGCGCCAGCAGCTTTTCCCCTACAGGGGGCGGCTATGGCTACACCTTC.

This CDR3 is CASSDRGLAGTGELFF. The CDR3 DNA sequence: TGTGCCAGCAGTGATCGGGGACTAGCGGGGACCGGGGAGCTGTTTTTT. The chain carries TRBV2 and TRBJ2-2; 13 bases fit TRBD2. The germline CDR1 and CDR2 sequences are SNHLY and FYNNEI. This CDR3 has 16 residues. V lost 3 bases and J lost 5; bases outside the gene matches: 3.

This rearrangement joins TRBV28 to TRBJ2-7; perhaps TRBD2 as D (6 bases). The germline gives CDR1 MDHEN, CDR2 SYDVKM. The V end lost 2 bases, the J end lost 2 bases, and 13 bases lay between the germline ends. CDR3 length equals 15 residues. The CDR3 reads CASSLEWREAYEQYF. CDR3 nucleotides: TGTGCCAGCAGTTTAGAATGGAGGGAGGCCTACGAGCAGTACTTC.

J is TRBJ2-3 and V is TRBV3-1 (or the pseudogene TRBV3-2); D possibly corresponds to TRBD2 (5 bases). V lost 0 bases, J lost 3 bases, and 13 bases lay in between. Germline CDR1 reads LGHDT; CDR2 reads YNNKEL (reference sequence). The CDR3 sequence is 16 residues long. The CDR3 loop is CASSQDSKRLTDTQYF. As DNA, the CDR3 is TGTGCCAGCAGCCAAGATTCTAAGCGGTTGACAGATACGCAGTATTTT.

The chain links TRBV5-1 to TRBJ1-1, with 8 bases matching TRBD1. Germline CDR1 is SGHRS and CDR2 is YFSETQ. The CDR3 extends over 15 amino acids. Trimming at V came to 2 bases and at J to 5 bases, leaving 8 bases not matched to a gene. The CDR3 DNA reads TGCGCCAGCAGCTTCAGGGGGCGCGAGAGTACTGAAGCTTTCTTT. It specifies CASSFRGRESTEAFF.

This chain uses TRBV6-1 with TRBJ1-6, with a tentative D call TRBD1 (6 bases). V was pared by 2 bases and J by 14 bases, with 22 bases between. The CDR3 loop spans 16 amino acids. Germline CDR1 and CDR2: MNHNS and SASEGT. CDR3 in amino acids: CASSELGGTGPVALHF. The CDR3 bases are TGTGCCAGCAGTGAATTGGGCGGCACAGGGCCAGTGGCCCTCCACTTT.

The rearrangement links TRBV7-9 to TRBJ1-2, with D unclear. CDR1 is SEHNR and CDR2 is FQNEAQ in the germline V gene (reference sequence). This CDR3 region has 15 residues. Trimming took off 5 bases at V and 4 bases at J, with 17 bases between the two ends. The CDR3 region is CASSTTRGEGYGYTF. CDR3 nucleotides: TGTGCCAGCAGCACCACACGGGGAGAGGGCTATGGCTACACCTTC.

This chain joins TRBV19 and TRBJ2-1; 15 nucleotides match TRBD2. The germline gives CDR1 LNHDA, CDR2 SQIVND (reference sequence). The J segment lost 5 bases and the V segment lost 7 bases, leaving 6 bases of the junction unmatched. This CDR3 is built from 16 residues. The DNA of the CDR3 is TGTGCCAGTACCGGGACTAGCGGGGGGTCGAACAATGAGCAGTTCTTC. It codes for CASTGTSGGSNNEQFF.

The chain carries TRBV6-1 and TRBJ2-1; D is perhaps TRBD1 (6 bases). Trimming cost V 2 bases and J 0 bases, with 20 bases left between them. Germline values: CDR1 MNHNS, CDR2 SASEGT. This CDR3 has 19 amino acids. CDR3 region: CASSEFPIGTSSSYNEQFF. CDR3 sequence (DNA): TGTGCCAGCAGTGAATTCCCCATCGGGACATCGAGCTCCTACAATGAGCAGTTCTTC.

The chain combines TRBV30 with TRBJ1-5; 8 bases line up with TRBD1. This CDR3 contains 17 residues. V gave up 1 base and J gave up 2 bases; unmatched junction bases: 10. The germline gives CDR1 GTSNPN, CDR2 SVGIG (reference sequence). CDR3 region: CAWSAGTGTPRNQPQHF. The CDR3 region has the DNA TGTGCCTGGAGTGCCGGGACAGGTACCCCACGCAATCAGCCCCAGCATTTT.

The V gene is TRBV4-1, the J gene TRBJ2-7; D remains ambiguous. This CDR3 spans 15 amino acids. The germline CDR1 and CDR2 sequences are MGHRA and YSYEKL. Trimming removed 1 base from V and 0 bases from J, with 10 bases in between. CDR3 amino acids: CASSQGARNSYEQYF. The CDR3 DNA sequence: TGCGCCAGCAGCCAAGGAGCCAGGAACTCCTACGAGCAGTACTTC.

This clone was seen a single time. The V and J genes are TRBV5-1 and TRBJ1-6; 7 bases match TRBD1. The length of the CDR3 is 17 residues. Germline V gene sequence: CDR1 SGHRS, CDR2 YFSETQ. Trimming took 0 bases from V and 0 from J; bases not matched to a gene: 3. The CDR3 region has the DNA TGCGCCAGCAGCTTGGAGGGACAGAACTCCTATAATTCACCCCTCCACTTT. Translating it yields CASSLEGQNSYNSPLHF.

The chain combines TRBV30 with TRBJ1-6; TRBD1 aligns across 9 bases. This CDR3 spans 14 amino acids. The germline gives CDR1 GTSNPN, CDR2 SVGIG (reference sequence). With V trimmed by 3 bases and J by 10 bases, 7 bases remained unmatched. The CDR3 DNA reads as TGTGCCTGGAGGGGACAGGGCTATCAATCACCCCTCCACTTT. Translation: CAWRGQGYQSPLHF. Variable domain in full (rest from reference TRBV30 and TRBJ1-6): SQTIHQWPATLVQPVGSPLSLECTVEGTSNPNLYWYRQAAGRGLQLLFYSVGIGQISSEVPQNLSASRPQDRQFILSSKKLLLSDSGFYLCAWRGQGYQSPLHFGNGTRLTVT.

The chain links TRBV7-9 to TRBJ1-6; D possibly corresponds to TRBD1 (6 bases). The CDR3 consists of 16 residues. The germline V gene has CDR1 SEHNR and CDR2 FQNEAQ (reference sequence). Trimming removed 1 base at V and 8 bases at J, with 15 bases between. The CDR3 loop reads CASSLGGRSGDSPLHF. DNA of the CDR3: TGTGCCAGCAGCTTAGGGGGGCGATCAGGGGATTCACCCCTCCACTTT.

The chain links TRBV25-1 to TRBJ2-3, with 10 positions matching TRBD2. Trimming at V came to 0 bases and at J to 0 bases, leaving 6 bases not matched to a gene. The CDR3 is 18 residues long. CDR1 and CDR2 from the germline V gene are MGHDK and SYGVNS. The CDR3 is CASSEYGLAELSTDTQYF. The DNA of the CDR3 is TGTGCCAGCAGTGAATATGGACTAGCGGAACTTAGCACAGATACGCAGTATTTT.

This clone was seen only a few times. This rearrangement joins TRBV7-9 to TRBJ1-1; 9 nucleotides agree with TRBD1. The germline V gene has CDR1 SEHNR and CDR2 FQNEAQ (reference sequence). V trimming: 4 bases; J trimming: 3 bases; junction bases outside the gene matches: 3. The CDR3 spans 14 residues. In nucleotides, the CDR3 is TGTGCCAGCAGCTCGGGACAGGGCCACACTGAAGCTTTCTTT. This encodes CASSSGQGHTEAFF.

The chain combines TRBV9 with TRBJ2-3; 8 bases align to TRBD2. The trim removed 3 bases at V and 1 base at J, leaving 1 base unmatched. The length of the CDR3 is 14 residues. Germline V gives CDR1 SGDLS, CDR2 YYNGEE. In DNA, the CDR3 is TGTGCCAGCAGCGGGCGGGGGGGCACAGATACGCAGTATTTT. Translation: CASSGRGGTDTQYF.

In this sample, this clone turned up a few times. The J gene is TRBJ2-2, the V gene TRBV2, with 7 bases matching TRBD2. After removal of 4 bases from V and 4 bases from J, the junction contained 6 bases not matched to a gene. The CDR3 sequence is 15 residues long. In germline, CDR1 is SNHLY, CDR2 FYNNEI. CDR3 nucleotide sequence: TGTGCCAGCAGTGTCGGCGGGAGAGGCACCGGGGAGCTGTTTTTT. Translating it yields CASSVGGRGTGELFF.

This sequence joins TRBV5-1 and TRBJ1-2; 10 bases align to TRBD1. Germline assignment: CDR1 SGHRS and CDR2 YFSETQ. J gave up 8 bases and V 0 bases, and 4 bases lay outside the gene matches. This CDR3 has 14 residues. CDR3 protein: CASSLDGQGGGYTF. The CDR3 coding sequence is TGCGCCAGCAGCTTGGACGGACAGGGGGGCGGCTACACCTTC. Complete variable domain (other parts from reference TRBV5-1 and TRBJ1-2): KAGVTQTPRYLIKTRGQQVTLSCSPISGHRSVSWYQQTPGQGLQFLFEYFSETQRNKGNFPGRFSGRQFSNSRSEMNVSTLELGDSALYLCASSLDGQGGGYTFGSGTRLTVV.

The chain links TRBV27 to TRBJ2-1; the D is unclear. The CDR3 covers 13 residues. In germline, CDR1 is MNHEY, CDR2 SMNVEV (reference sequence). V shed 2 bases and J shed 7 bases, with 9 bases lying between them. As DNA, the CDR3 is TGTGCCAGCAGTTTAGGGCTTAGGAATGAGCAGTTCTTC. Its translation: CASSLGLRNEQFF.

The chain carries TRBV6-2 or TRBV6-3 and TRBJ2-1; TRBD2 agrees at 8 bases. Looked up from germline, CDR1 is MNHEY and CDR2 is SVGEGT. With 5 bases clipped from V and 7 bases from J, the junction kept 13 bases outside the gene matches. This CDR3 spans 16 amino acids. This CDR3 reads CASSDLGPGGGNEQFF. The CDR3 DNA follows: TGTGCCAGCAGTGACTTAGGCCCCGGGGGGGGAAATGAGCAGTTCTTC.

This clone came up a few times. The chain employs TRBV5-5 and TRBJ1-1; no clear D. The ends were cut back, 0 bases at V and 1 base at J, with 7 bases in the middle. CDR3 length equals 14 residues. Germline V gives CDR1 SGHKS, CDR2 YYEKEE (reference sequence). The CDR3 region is CASSLAEANTEAFF. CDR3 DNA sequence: TGTGCCAGCAGCTTGGCCGAGGCGAACACTGAAGCTTTCTTT.

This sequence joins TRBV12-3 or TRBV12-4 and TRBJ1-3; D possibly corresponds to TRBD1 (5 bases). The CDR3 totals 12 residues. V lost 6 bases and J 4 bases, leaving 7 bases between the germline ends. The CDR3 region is CASRGPGNTIYF. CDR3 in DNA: TGTGCCAGCAGGGGGCCCGGAAACACCATATATTTT.

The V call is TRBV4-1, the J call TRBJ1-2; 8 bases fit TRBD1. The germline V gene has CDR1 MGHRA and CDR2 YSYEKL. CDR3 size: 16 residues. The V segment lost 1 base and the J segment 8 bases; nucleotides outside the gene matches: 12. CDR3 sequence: CASSQVISGGLGGYTF. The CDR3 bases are TGCGCCAGCAGCCAAGTCATCTCAGGGGGCCTCGGGGGCTACACCTTC.

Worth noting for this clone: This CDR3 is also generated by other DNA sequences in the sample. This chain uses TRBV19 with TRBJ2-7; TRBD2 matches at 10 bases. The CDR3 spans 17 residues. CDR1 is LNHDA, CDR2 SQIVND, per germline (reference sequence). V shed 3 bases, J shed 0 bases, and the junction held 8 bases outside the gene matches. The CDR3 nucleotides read TGTGCCAGTAGTATGGGGAGGACTAGCGGTTTCTCCTACGAGCAGTACTTC. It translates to CASSMGRTSGFSYEQYF. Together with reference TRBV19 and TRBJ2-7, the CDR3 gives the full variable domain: DGGITQSPKYLFRKEGQNVTLSCEQNLNHDAMYWYRQDPGQGLRLIYYSQIVNDFQKGDIAEGYSVSREKKESFPLTVTSAQKNPTAFYLCASSMGRTSGFSYEQYFGPGTRLTVT.

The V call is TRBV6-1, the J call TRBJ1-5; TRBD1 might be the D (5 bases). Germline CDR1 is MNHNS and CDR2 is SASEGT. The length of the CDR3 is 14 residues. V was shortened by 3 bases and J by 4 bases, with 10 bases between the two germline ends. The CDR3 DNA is TGTGCCAGCAGTGAGGGACGGGGGAATCAGCCCCAGCATTTT. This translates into CASSEGRGNQPQHF.

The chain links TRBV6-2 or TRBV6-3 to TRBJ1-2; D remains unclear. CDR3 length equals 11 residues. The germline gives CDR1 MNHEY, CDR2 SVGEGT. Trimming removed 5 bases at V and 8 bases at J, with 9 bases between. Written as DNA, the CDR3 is TGTGCCAGCAGTCAAGCGAAAGGCTACACCTTC. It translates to CASSQAKGYTF.

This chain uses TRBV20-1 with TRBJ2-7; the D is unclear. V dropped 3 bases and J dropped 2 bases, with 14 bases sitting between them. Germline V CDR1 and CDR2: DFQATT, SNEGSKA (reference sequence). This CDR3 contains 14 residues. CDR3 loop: CSASPTRLTYEQYF. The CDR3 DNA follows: TGCAGTGCTAGTCCGACGCGGCTAACCTACGAGCAGTACTTC.